The entry below gives a single T cell receptor beta chain sequence along with its context. The target antigen is unknown. One end of the junction fails to match germline, which may point to a read error. The length of the CDR3 is 13 residues. In germline, CDR1 is SNHLY, CDR2 FYNNEI. The data are from a study of OX40 agonist ivuxolimab in advanced cancers. Study-wide findings and caveats: In CD8+ T cells, expanded clones were on average more numerous than in CD4+. In a subset of nonresponders, normalized T-cell clonal expansion was also low.

Profiled with immunoSEQ multiplex PCR; TCRdb holds only in-frame clones, not every one. The data contain more than 65,000 clones, about 91% of them singletons. The sequencing here drew on CD4+ or CD8+ T cells sorted from blood, taken in a trial of the OX40 agonist ivuxolimab. The TCR was taken from an adult with an advanced solid tumor such as melanoma, head and neck, liver or kidney cancer. The rearrangement links TRBV2 to TRBJ1-1; 7 bases agree with TRBD1. The DNA for the CDR3 is TGTGCCAGCGGTGACAGGGTGGGGACTGAAGCTTTCTTT. It is translated as CASGDRVGTEAFF. The whole variable domain, remainder taken from reference TRBV2 and TRBJ1-1, is EPEVTQTPSHQVTQMGQEVILRCVPISNHLYFYWYRQILGQKVEFLVSFYNNEISEKSEIFDDQFSVERPDGSNFTLKIRSTKLEDSAMYFCASGDRVGTEAFFGQGTRLTVV.